A selection of T cell receptor beta chains follows, all from one sample in a study of regulatory T cells in long-lasting Graves disease. TCRdb called the multiplex PCR reads again in MiXCR, with one record for every CDR3 protein. The table includes hundreds of thousands of distinct CDR3 sequences, approximately 23% detected once. This material consisted of peripheral blood mononuclear cells (PBMCs), taken when the disease was refractory, from a patient treated with antithyroid drugs. The receptors here all came from a female donor with Graves disease. CDR3s include the opening cysteine and the closing phenylalanine or tryptophan. The D gene is left open where the match is weak. A clone size is listed for some rows: how often the clone was seen (once, few, many), or a class if it is expanded.

V: TRBV13
D: .
J: TRBJ1-2
size: .
CDR3: CASSLLADTF
DNA: TGTGCCAGCAGTCTCTTAGCCGACACCTTC

V: TRBV28
D: .
J: TRBJ1-2
size: many
CDR3: CASSLVGTTGGYTF
DNA: TGTGCCAGCAGTTTAGTTGGGACAACCGGGGGCTACACCTTC

V: TRBV28
D: TRBD1
J: TRBJ1-1
size: many
CDR3: CASSPSYRGNTEAFF
DNA: TGTGCCAGCAGTCCCTCCTACAGGGGGAACACTGAAGCTTTCTTT

V: TRBV20-1
D: .
J: TRBJ1-2
size: many
CDR3: CSAQTREVDGYTF
DNA: TGCAGTGCTCAAACGAGGGAGGTCGATGGCTACACCTTC

V: TRBV11-1
D: TRBD1
J: TRBJ2-7
size: many
CDR3: CASSPRDRDHEQYF
DNA: TGTGCCAGCAGCCCCCGGGACAGGGACCACGAGCAGTACTTC

V: TRBV12-5
D: .
J: TRBJ2-6
size: .
CDR3: CASGLRVNSGANVLTF
DNA: TGTGCTAGTGGTTTAAGGGTTAACTCTGGGGCCAACGTCCTGACTTTC

V: TRBV18
D: TRBD1
J: TRBJ2-7
size: .
CDR3: CASSPDRDYEQYF
DNA: TGTGCCAGCAGCCCCGACAGGGACTACGAGCAGTACTTC

V: TRBV7-2
D: .
J: TRBJ1-6
size: many
CDR3: CASSARTRGGNSPLHF
DNA: TGTGCCAGCAGCGCCCGGACACGGGGGGGGAATTCACCCCTCCACTTT

V: TRBV28
D: .
J: TRBJ1-3
size: .
CDR3: CASRRQSSGNTTYF
DNA: TGTGCCAGCAGAAGACAGAGCTCTGGAAACACCACATATTTT

V: TRBV11-2
D: .
J: TRBJ1-5
size: many
CDR3: CASSSGPFSNQPQHF
DNA: TGTGCCAGCAGCTCGGGACCTTTTAGCAATCAGCCCCAGCATTTT

V: TRBV7-2
D: TRBD1
J: TRBJ1-1
size: .
CDR3: CASSLWGPGTGATEAFF
DNA: TGTGCCAGCAGCTTGTGGGGTCCCGGGACAGGGGCCACTGAAGCTTTCTTT

V: TRBV6-5
D: TRBD1
J: TRBJ2-7
size: many
CDR3: CASSWDRMYEQYF
DNA: TGTGCCAGCAGTTGGGACAGGATGTACGAGCAGTACTTC

V: TRBV6-1
D: .
J: TRBJ2-6
size: .
CDR3: CASSQSSGTSGANVLTF
DNA: TGTGCCAGCAGCCAATCATCAGGGACTTCTGGGGCCAACGTCCTGACTTTC

V: TRBV7-9
D: .
J: TRBJ2-7
size: many
CDR3: CASSSRGVYEQYF
DNA: TGTGCCAGCAGCTCCAGGGGGGTCTACGAGCAGTACTTC

V: TRBV7-2
D: .
J: TRBJ2-7
size: few
CDR3: CASSLEPGDAYEQYF
DNA: TGTGCCAGCAGCTTAGAGCCGGGGGACGCCTACGAGCAGTACTTC

V: TRBV10-3
D: TRBD1
J: TRBJ1-1
size: many
CDR3: CAISLQGDTEAFF
DNA: TGTGCCATCAGTCTACAGGGGGACACTGAAGCTTTCTTT

V: TRBV5-1
D: .
J: TRBJ2-5
size: .
CDR3: CASRSAGETQYF
DNA: TGCGCCAGCAGGTCTGCAGGGGAGACCCAGTACTTC

V: TRBV7-8
D: .
J: TRBJ1-2
size: .
CDR3: CASSPGPGLNGYTF
DNA: TGTGCCAGCAGCCCTGGTCCCGGGCTGAATGGCTACACCTTC

V: TRBV10-3
D: .
J: TRBJ2-7
size: .
CDR3: CAISGGQGGTSGTYEQYF
DNA: TGTGCCATCAGTGGGGGACAGGGGGGGACTAGCGGAACCTACGAGCAGTACTTC